This T cell receptor (beta chain) comes out of a study of blood T cells in healthy people across ages. A second 7 to 11 cycle PCR used barcoded and J-beta primers. TCRdb reanalysed the 5' RACE reads using MiXCR and keeps one entry per CDR3 protein. The repertoire holds about 970,000 distinct CDR3 sequences, with around 54% as singletons. Germline CDR1 and CDR2: SGHKS and YYEKEE (reference sequence). V dropped 4 bases and J dropped 6; count of bases not matched to a gene: 11. CDR3 size: 16 residues. This clonotype was counted only a few times. Antigen: not known. PBMCs numbering at least 7 million were isolated per sample. Study findings and constraints: Researchers report that TCR beta diversity correlated strongly with naive T cell percentage. Versus aged donors, long-lived donors had higher diversity and more naive CD4+ cells.

Sequencing was carried out using blood. V usage is TRBV5-5 and J usage is TRBJ2-4; 9 bases line up with TRBD2. The receptor comes from a woman in her sixties in good health. Here the CDR3 DNA reads TGTGCCAGCAGCCGGGATAGCGGGAGATTGGGAAACATTCAGTACTTC. This translates into CASSRDSGRLGNIQYF. The full variable domain, its missing parts supplied by reference TRBV5-5 and TRBJ2-4, is DAGVTQSPTHLIKTRGQQVTLRCSPISGHKSVSWYQQVLGQGPQFIFQYYEKEERGRGNFPDRFSARQFPNYSSELNVNALLLGDSALYLCASSRDSGRLGNIQYFGAGTRLSVL.